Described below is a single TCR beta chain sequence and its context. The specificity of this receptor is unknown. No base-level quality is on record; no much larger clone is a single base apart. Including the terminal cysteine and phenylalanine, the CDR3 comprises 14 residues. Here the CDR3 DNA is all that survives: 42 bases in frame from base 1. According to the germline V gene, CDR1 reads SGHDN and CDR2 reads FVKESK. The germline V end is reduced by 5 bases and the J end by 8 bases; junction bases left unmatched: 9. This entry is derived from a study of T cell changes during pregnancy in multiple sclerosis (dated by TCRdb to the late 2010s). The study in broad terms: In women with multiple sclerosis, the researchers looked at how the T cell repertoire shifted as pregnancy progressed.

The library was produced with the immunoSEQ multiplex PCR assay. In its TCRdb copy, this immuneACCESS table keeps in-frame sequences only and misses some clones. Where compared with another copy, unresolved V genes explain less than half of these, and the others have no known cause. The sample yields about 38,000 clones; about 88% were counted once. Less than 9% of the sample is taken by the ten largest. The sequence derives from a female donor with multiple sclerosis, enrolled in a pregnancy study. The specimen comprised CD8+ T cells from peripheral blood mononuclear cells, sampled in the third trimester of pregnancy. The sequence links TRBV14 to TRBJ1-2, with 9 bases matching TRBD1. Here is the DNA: TGTGCCAGCAGCTACAGGGGGCTGGTGGAGGGCTACACCTTC. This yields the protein CASSYRGLVEGYTF.